These 7 T cell receptor beta chains share one sample of origin, sequenced in a study of blood T cell repertoires in COVID-19. The method was immunoSEQ multiplex PCR; TCRdb's version includes in-frame clones alone and lacks a portion of them. The sample consists of about 250,000 clones, 75% to 85% of them appearing once. Sequencing used peripheral blood. The receptors were sampled from a man aged 50-59 years with active or convalescent COVID-19.

The chain combines TRBV28 with TRBJ1-3; no definite D call. The ends were cut back, 7 bases at V and 0 bases at J, with 13 bases in the middle. CDR1 is MDHEN, CDR2 SYDVKM, per germline. This CDR3 contains 15 residues. CDR3 DNA: TGTGCCAGCACCACTGGGCCTCTCTCTGGAAACACCATATATTTT. Its protein is CASTTGPLSGNTIYF.

This clone was detected only once. J is TRBJ2-7 and V is TRBV28; no reliable D call. The CDR3 is made up of 10 amino acids. Germline lookup yields CDR1 MDHEN and CDR2 SYDVKM. V dropped 10 bases and J dropped 3 bases, with 7 bases sitting between them. The CDR3 sequence: CATEYYEQYF. The CDR3 nucleotides read TGTGCCACCGAGTACTACGAGCAGTACTTC. Based on the CDR3 plus reference TRBV28 and TRBJ2-7, the full variable domain is DVKVTQSSRYLVKRTGEKVFLECVQDMDHENMFWYRQDPGLGLRLIYFSYDVKMKEKGDIPEGYSVSREKKERFSLILESASTNQTSMYLCATEYYEQYFGPGTRLTVT.

V usage is TRBV28 and J usage is TRBJ1-5; the D gene is possibly TRBD1 (6 bases). The CDR3 runs 16 residues. Germline assignment: CDR1 MDHEN and CDR2 SYDVKM. V was pared by 6 bases and J by 1 base, with 16 bases between. This CDR3 is CASSPQGLGSNQPQHF. CDR3 in DNA: TGTGCCAGCAGCCCCCAGGGGCTTGGGAGCAATCAGCCCCAGCATTTT.

The rearrangement links TRBV6-2 or TRBV6-3 to TRBJ2-2; TRBD2 matches 7 bases. After removal of 1 base from V and 5 bases from J, the junction contained 16 bases not matched to a gene. This CDR3 is 19 amino acids long. The germline CDR1 and CDR2 sequences are MNHEY and SVGEGT. The CDR3 loop reads CASSYFMSGTKRKTGELFF. In nucleotides, the CDR3 is TGTGCCAGCAGTTACTTCATGTCGGGGACTAAACGGAAAACCGGGGAGCTGTTTTTT.

Points on this clone: Other nucleotide sequences from this sample produce the same CDR3. V usage is TRBV7-9 and J usage is TRBJ2-1; possible D gene TRBD2, 6 bases. V lost 4 bases and J lost 0, with 10 bases in between. This CDR3 region has 15 residues. CDR1 and CDR2 from the germline V gene are SEHNR and FQNEAQ (reference sequence). The CDR3 is CASSSGGSSYNEQFF. CDR3 nucleotide sequence: TGTGCCAGCAGCTCTGGGGGGAGCTCCTACAATGAGCAGTTCTTC.

The chain recombines TRBV7-2 with TRBJ2-3, with TRBD2 matching 8 bases. This CDR3 has 16 residues. Trimming at V came to 6 bases and at J to 5 bases, leaving 13 bases not matched to a gene. Germline V gene data show CDR1 as SGHTA and CDR2 as FQGNSA. The CDR3 sequence: CASSQGAGGGGDTQYF. The CDR3 region has the DNA TGTGCCAGCAGTCAAGGGGCGGGAGGTGGCGGAGATACGCAGTATTTT.

This clone was seen once. This chain uses TRBV21-1 with TRBJ2-7; the table names TRBD1, a call not compared with the DNA. TRBV21-1 constitutes a pseudogene. The CDR3 is 16 residues long. The CDR3 DNA sequence: TGTGCCAGCAGATTACTCCCGGGACAGGTTACCCACGAGCAGTACTTC. Translation gives CASRLLPGQVTHEQYF.